Below are 4 T cell receptor beta chains sequenced from a single sample in a study of blood T cells in healthy people across ages. Sample-barcoded 5' priming and a J-beta primer mix drove a second PCR of about 7 to 12 cycles. TCRdb reprocessed the 5' RACE reads with MiXCR, giving one entry per CDR3 protein. The sample lists about 670,000 distinct CDR3 sequences, over 40% occurring once. The sequenced material came from blood. All receptors derive from a woman of 80 years or more in good health.

The chain couples TRBV5-6 to TRBJ1-5, with D maybe TRBD1 (6 bases). Germline CDR1 reads SGHDT; CDR2 reads YYEEEE. Trimming took off 4 bases at V and 10 bases at J, with 15 bases between the two ends. This CDR3 has 13 residues. The DNA of the CDR3 is TGTGCCAGCAGCGTGGGGGGGGCAGGACCCCAGCATTTT. Translated, it gives CASSVGGAGPQHF.

This clonotype was detected many times. The rearrangement links TRBV4-2 to TRBJ2-7, with 9 bases fitting TRBD1. The CDR3 length is 14 residues. The junction had 5 bases not matched to a gene; V was cut back by 3 bases and J by 5 bases. Germline-derived CDR1 and CDR2 are LGHNA and YNFKEQ. CDR3 region: CASSQPGTGNEQYF. Written as DNA, the CDR3 is TGTGCCAGCAGCCAGCCCGGGACAGGGAACGAGCAGTACTTC.

This sequence joins TRBV12-5 and TRBJ2-1; tentative D call: TRBD2 (5 bases). The V gene's germline CDR1 is LGHNT and CDR2 FRNRAP. The CDR3 is 16 residues long. Trimming removed 6 bases from V and 1 base from J, with 16 bases in between. CDR3 nucleotides: TGTGCTAGTGGCCCTACTAGTATGGGGTCCTACAATGAGCAGTTCTTC. It translates to CASGPTSMGSYNEQFF.

This clonotype was recorded many times. The chain carries TRBV20-1 and TRBJ2-3; possible D gene TRBD1, 6 bases. V lost 0 bases and J 6 bases, leaving 19 bases between the germline ends. Germline CDR1 DFQATT, CDR2 SNEGSKA (reference sequence). The CDR3 spans 16 residues. CDR3 in DNA: TGCAGTGCTAGAGATCAGGGGATGAAGGGGGTGGATACGCAGTATTTT. Translation: CSARDQGMKGVDTQYF.